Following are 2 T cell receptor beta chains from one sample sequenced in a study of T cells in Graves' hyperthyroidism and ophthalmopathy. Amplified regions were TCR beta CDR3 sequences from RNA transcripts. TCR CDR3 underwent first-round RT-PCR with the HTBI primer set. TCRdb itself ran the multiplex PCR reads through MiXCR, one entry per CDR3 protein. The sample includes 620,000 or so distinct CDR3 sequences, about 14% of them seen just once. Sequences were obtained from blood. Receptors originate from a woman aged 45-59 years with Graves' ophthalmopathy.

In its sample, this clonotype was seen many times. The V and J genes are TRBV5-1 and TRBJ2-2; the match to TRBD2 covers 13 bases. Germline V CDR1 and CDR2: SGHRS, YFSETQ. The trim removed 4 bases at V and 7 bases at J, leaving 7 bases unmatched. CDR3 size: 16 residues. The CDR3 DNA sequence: TGCGCCAGCAGCCCGGGACTAGCGGGATTGGACGGGGAGCTGTTTTTT. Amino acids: CASSPGLAGLDGELFF.

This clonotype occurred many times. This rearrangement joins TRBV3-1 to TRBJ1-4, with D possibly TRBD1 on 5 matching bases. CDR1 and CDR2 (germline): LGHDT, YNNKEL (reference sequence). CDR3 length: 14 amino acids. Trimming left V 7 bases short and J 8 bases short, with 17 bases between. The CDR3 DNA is TGTGCCAGCACCCAGGGTAGGCTTGGGGAAAAACTGTTTTTT. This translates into CASTQGRLGEKLFF.